This entry lists 14 T cell receptor beta chains sequenced from one sample in a study of cytomegalovirus exposure and HLA in healthy donors. In the PCR, 60 Vbeta and 13 Jbeta primers were used. Method: immunoSEQ multiplex PCR; TCRdb's copy keeps in-frame clones and lacks some. This specimen shows about 79,000 clones; the ten leading clones hold about 4.2%. Sequencing was done on a sample of PBMCs. Receptors were obtained from a man under 40 in good health and CMV-seronegative.

The chain employs TRBV4-2 and TRBJ2-7; D is unclear. The V gene lost 1 base and the J gene lost 2 bases, with 6 bases spanning the gap. This CDR3 contains 13 residues. CDR1 is LGHNA and CDR2 is YNFKEQ in the germline V gene. The CDR3 loop is CASSQAEAYEQYF. In DNA, the CDR3 is TGTGCCAGCAGCCAAGCAGAAGCCTACGAGCAGTACTTC.

This chain uses TRBV4-1 with TRBJ1-2; no reliable D call. Trimming removed 4 bases from V and 2 bases from J, with 8 bases in between. The CDR3 has 13 residues. The germline V gene has CDR1 MGHRA and CDR2 YSYEKL. In nucleotides, the CDR3 is TGCGCCAGCAGCCCGGCGAGGAACTATGGCTACACCTTC. As protein: CASSPARNYGYTF.

The chain couples TRBV7-6 to TRBJ2-5; TRBD1 agrees at 9 bases. The CDR3 sequence is 14 residues long. V lost 5 bases to trimming and J lost 1 base; unmatched junction nucleotides: 2. The V gene's germline CDR1 is SGHVS and CDR2 FNYEAQ. The CDR3 spells CASSKGQGQETQYF. The CDR3, as DNA: TGTGCCAGCAGCAAGGGACAGGGCCAAGAGACCCAGTACTTC.

J is TRBJ1-2 and V is TRBV5-6; D perhaps matches TRBD1 (5 bases). Trimming removed 4 bases from V and 6 bases from J, with 13 bases in between. The CDR3 runs to 13 residues. The germline gives CDR1 SGHDT, CDR2 YYEEEE. The CDR3 nucleotides are TGTGCCAGCAGCGACAGTGGGGAGGATGGCTACACCTTC. This gives the protein CASSDSGEDGYTF.

The chain couples TRBV5-1 to TRBJ2-7; D perhaps matches TRBD1 (7 bases). The germline gives CDR1 SGHRS, CDR2 YFSETQ. The CDR3 runs to 15 residues. Trimming took 4 bases from V and 0 from J, leaving 14 bases between them. CDR3 protein: CASSGGTAVSYEQYF. The CDR3 nucleotides read TGCGCCAGCAGCGGGGGGACAGCGGTCTCCTACGAGCAGTACTTC. Variable domain in full (rest from reference TRBV5-1 and TRBJ2-7): KAGVTQTPRYLIKTRGQQVTLSCSPISGHRSVSWYQQTPGQGLQFLFEYFSETQRNKGNFPGRFSGRQFSNSRSEMNVSTLELGDSALYLCASSGGTAVSYEQYFGPGTRLTVT.

This chain joins TRBV14 and TRBJ2-7; TRBD1 aligns across 10 bases. The CDR3 extends over 15 amino acids. After removal of 4 bases from V and 2 bases from J, the junction contained 5 bases not matched to a gene. The germline CDR1 and CDR2 sequences are SGHDN and FVKESK. CDR3 protein: CASSPRQGATYEQYF. The CDR3 region has the DNA TGTGCCAGCAGCCCAAGACAGGGGGCTACCTACGAGCAGTACTTC.

The chain has TRBV7-9 and TRBJ2-7; 7 bases fit TRBD2. Unmatched junction bases numbered 3, after V lost 5 bases and J lost 5 bases. CDR1 is SEHNR, CDR2 FQNEAQ, per germline (reference sequence). The CDR3 loop spans 12 amino acids. As DNA, the CDR3 is TGTGCCAGCAGCCCCACTAGCGACGAGCAGTACTTC. The encoded protein is CASSPTSDEQYF.

The chain employs TRBV5-1 and TRBJ2-7, with a tentative D call TRBD2 (7 bases). The length of the CDR3 is 17 residues. The V and J ends lost 4 bases and 5 bases respectively, with 25 bases between them. CDR1 is SGHRS and CDR2 is YFSETQ in the germline V gene. The CDR3 DNA sequence: TGCGCCAGCAGCCCGCTACGGCACAGGGAGGGGTGGGACGAGCAGTACTTC. Residues: CASSPLRHREGWDEQYF.

The chain couples TRBV9 to TRBJ1-2; D remains unclear. Germline V gene data show CDR1 as SGDLS and CDR2 as YYNGEE. There are 14 residues in the CDR3. The V end lost 0 bases, the J end lost 8 bases, and 14 bases lay between the germline ends. The CDR3 loop is CASSVDPAVGGYTF. CDR3 sequence (DNA): TGTGCCAGCAGCGTAGATCCAGCGGTGGGGGGCTACACCTTC.

The chain couples TRBV19 to TRBJ1-2; D perhaps matches TRBD1 (5 bases). This CDR3 comprises 11 residues. The germline V gene has CDR1 LNHDA and CDR2 SQIVND (reference sequence). Trimming shortened V by 6 bases and J by 8 bases, and 10 bases separated the two germline ends. CDR3 DNA sequence: TGTGCCAGTAGCCAGGGATGGGGCTACACCTTC. Its protein product is CASSQGWGYTF.

The chain recombines TRBV9 with TRBJ2-1; TRBD2 matches at 7 bases. This CDR3 has 14 residues. From germline, CDR1 is SGDLS and CDR2 YYNGEE. V lost 4 bases, J lost 4 bases, and 5 bases stayed unmatched. CDR3 sequence: CASSREVRYNEQFF. The CDR3 nucleotides are TGTGCCAGCAGCCGGGAGGTTAGATACAATGAGCAGTTCTTC.

This chain links TRBV15 with TRBJ2-2; D possibly corresponds to TRBD1 (5 bases). The V end lost 8 bases, the J end lost 6 bases, and 7 bases lay between the germline ends. The CDR3 covers 11 residues. Germline CDR1 reads LNHNV; CDR2 reads YYDKDF (reference sequence). The CDR3 reads CATLGPGELFF. The CDR3, as DNA: TGTGCCACCTTGGGGCCCGGGGAGCTGTTTTTT. Drawing the rest from reference TRBV15 and TRBJ2-2, the complete variable domain is DAMVIQNPRYQVTQFGKPVTLSCSQTLNHNVMYWYQQKSSQAPKLLFHYYDKDFNNEADTPDNFQSRRPNTSFCFLDIRSPGLGDTAMYLCATLGPGELFFGEGSRLTVL.

The rearrangement links TRBV6-1 to TRBJ2-7; 7 nucleotides align to TRBD2. CDR1 is MNHNS, CDR2 SASEGT, per germline. The CDR3 is 14 amino acids. V lost 0 bases, J lost 5 bases, and 4 bases stayed unmatched. The CDR3: CASSEAAGVDEQYF. CDR3 DNA sequence: TGTGCCAGCAGTGAAGCGGCGGGGGTGGACGAGCAGTACTTC.

This sequence joins TRBV5-4 and TRBJ1-2, with no clear D. V shed 1 base and J shed 0 bases, with 4 bases lying between them. CDR1 and CDR2 (germline): SGHNT, YYREEE (reference sequence). The length of the CDR3 is 13 residues. The CDR3 spells CASSLTANYGYTF. In DNA, the CDR3 is TGTGCCAGCAGCTTGACAGCTAACTATGGCTACACCTTC.